This TCR beta chain was sequenced for a study of human T cells and chemical hapten exposure. Study-wide background: Diagnoses of alopecia areata, totalis or universalis occurred in mostly female patients. Regarding the study as a whole: Large CDR3 similarity clusters arose significantly more often from expanded TCRs than from controls.

The V gene's germline CDR1 is MNHEY and CDR2 SMNVEV (reference sequence). The V end lost 6 bases, the J end lost 4 bases, and 21 bases lay between the germline ends. The CDR3 totals 16 residues. As to this clonotype: The antigen is undetermined.

Via MiXCR, TCRdb re-called the RACE reads, giving one row per CDR3 protein. The table has a few hundred thousand distinct CDR3 sequences, around 5.5% seen once. Described time point: pre-sensitization, week 0. Sample treatment: therapeutic diphenylcyclopropenone sensitization with weekly scalp DPC. This specimen was whole blood, taken in connection with sensitization to the hapten diphenylcyclopropenone (DPC). V gene TRBV27 combines with J gene TRBJ1-2; tentative D call: TRBD1 (5 bases). The TCR was taken from a woman aged 18-35 years with alopecia areata. Some clones in this sample may be carry-over from other donors' samples. CDR3 amino acids: CASRGGTGRLSYGYTF. The CDR3 DNA is TGTGCCAGCAGGGGGGGTACGGGGCGACTGTCCTATGGCTACACCTTC.